The 18 T cell receptor beta chains presented below share a single source sample, sequenced in a study of blood T cell repertoires in COVID-19 (dated by TCRdb to between 2020 and 2021). Preparation of the library involved the immunoSEQ multiplex PCR assay. TCRdb took over this immuneACCESS table, retaining in-frame rearrangements with V and J assigned. Such tables are incomplete; in checked studies, under half of the missing clones stem from an unresolved V gene, and the remainder is unexplained. For this sample there are 200,000 to 250,000 clones; roughly 86% appear just once. The top ten constitute 12% of the sample. Sequencing was carried out using peripheral blood. These receptors were taken from a man older than 75 with acute or convalescent COVID-19.

This clone was counted a single time. Here the CDR3 DNA reads TGTGCCAGCAGCTCTTATGGTGCAGGGGCGTCGGTATACCCCCAGCATTTT. Its protein is CASSSYGAGASVYPQHF. The chain employs TRBV5-6 and TRBJ1-5, with a possible D match to TRBD1 (6 bases). The CDR3 covers 17 residues. Germline assignment: CDR1 SGHDT and CDR2 YYEEEE. Trimming pared 3 bases from V and 10 bases from J, leaving 26 bases between.

CDR3 sequence reads: CASSLVGTGGTEAFF. The CDR3 bases are TGTGCCAGCAGCTTAGTTGGGACAGGGGGCACTGAAGCTTTCTTT. This chain joins TRBV7-9 and TRBJ1-1, with 11 bases lining up with TRBD1. The CDR3 has 15 residues. V was pared by 1 base and J by 4 bases, with 2 bases of the junction left unmatched. Germline CDR1 and CDR2: SEHNR and FQNEAQ (reference sequence).

The chain recombines TRBV19 with TRBJ1-5; 8 bases match TRBD1. V was clipped by 0 bases and J by 8 bases; unmatched bases: 24. Germline lookup yields CDR1 LNHDA and CDR2 SQIVND (reference sequence). This CDR3 has 21 amino acids. CDR3 in amino acids: CASSIDPGLDRVEPLRKPQHF. In DNA form, the CDR3 reads TGTGCCAGTAGTATAGACCCGGGCTTGGACAGGGTAGAGCCCCTAAGAAAGCCCCAGCATTTT. The complete variable domain, with remaining parts taken from reference TRBV19 and TRBJ1-5, reads DGGITQSPKYLFRKEGQNVTLSCEQNLNHDAMYWYRQDPGQGLRLIYYSQIVNDFQKGDIAEGYSVSREKKESFPLTVTSAQKNPTAFYLCASSIDPGLDRVEPLRKPQHFGDGTRLSIL.

V usage is TRBV6-5 and J usage is TRBJ2-5, with a tentative D call TRBD1 (5 bases). The CDR3 sequence is 13 residues long. V was pared by 0 bases and J by 4 bases, with 6 bases between. Germline CDR1 is MNHEY and CDR2 is SVGAGI. The CDR3 bases are TGTGCCAGCAGTTACTCGCAGGGAGAGACCCAGTACTTC. It translates to CASSYSQGETQYF.

The rearrangement links TRBV4-2 to TRBJ2-7; 8 nucleotides agree with TRBD1. The germline CDR1 and CDR2 sequences are LGHNA and YNFKEQ. The V segment lost 2 bases and the J segment 5 bases; nucleotides outside the gene matches: 5. The CDR3 runs 14 residues. CDR3 sequence reads: CASSQWDRLNEQYF. The CDR3 coding sequence is TGTGCCAGCAGCCAATGGGACAGGTTGAACGAGCAGTACTTC.

The genes are TRBV5-1 and TRBJ1-3; D gene unclear. The CDR3 spans 15 residues. The germline V gene encodes CDR1 SGHRS and CDR2 YFSETQ. The ends were cut back, 0 bases at V and 0 bases at J, with 7 bases in the middle. The CDR3 nucleotides read TGCGCCAGCAGCTTGGGACCGGGCTCTGGAAACACCATATATTTT. Encoded protein: CASSLGPGSGNTIYF. The full variable domain, its missing parts supplied by reference TRBV5-1 and TRBJ1-3, is KAGVTQTPRYLIKTRGQQVTLSCSPISGHRSVSWYQQTPGQGLQFLFEYFSETQRNKGNFPGRFSGRQFSNSRSEMNVSTLELGDSALYLCASSLGPGSGNTIYFGEGSWLTVV.

The rearrangement links TRBV5-1 to TRBJ2-1; no firm D call. Between the trimmed V and J ends, which lost 1 base and 6 bases, there was a span of 5 bases. CDR1 is SGHRS, CDR2 YFSETQ, per germline. This CDR3 is 12 amino acids long. As DNA, the CDR3 is TGCGCCAGCAGCTTGCGTGTCAATGAGCAGTTCTTC. It specifies CASSLRVNEQFF.

The DNA of the CDR3 is TGTGCCACCTGTAGGACACCAAACACTGAAGCTTTCTTT. This codes for CATCRTPNTEAFF. The chain carries TRBV6-6 and TRBJ1-1; perhaps TRBD1 as D (5 bases). The V end was cut by 10 bases, the J end by 2 bases, with 14 bases between. Germline V gene lookup returns CDR1 MNHNY and CDR2 SVGAGI (reference sequence). This CDR3 region has 13 residues.

V is TRBV27 and J is TRBJ2-7; D is ambiguous. Germline CDR1 is MNHEY and CDR2 is SMNVEV (reference sequence). The CDR3 totals 13 residues. V dropped 2 bases and J dropped 3 bases, with 8 bases sitting between them. CDR3 sequence: CASSLQHRYEQYF. CDR3 coding DNA: TGTGCCAGCAGTTTACAACATCGCTACGAGCAGTACTTC.

V usage is TRBV28 and J usage is TRBJ1-2, with TRBD1 matching over 7 bases. The CDR3 covers 13 residues. Germline lookup yields CDR1 MDHEN and CDR2 SYDVKM. The trim removed 9 bases at V and 0 bases at J, leaving 4 bases unmatched. CDR3 coding DNA: TGTGCCAGTGGACAGGTGGCTAACTATGGCTACACCTTC. This sequence encodes CASGQVANYGYTF.

The rearrangement uses TRBV28 and TRBJ1-2, with D perhaps TRBD1 (6 bases). The CDR3 runs to 12 residues. The V end lost 10 bases, the J end lost 5 bases, and 14 bases lay between the germline ends. Germline CDR1 MDHEN, CDR2 SYDVKM. CDR3 residues: CATSKQGYGYTF. DNA of the CDR3: TGTGCCACCTCAAAACAGGGTTATGGCTACACCTTC.

The V call is TRBV19, the J call TRBJ2-7, with D possibly TRBD2 on 7 matching bases. Germline V gene lookup returns CDR1 LNHDA and CDR2 SQIVND (reference sequence). V shed 3 bases and J shed 2 bases, with 11 bases lying between them. The CDR3 extends over 14 amino acids. In nucleotides, the CDR3 is TGTGCCAGTAGTATCTACGGGGGGCCCTACGAGCAGTACTTC. The encoded protein is CASSIYGGPYEQYF.

The chain links TRBV6-5 to TRBJ1-6; perhaps TRBD1 as D (5 bases). V lost 6 bases to trimming and J lost 7 bases, with 13 bases between them. Looked up from germline, CDR1 is MNHEY and CDR2 is SVGAGI. The CDR3 totals 14 residues. The CDR3: CASRQGAGNSPLHF. CDR3 coding DNA: TGTGCCAGCAGACAAGGGGCAGGGAATTCACCCCTCCACTTT.

The genes are TRBV13 and TRBJ2-5; 15 bases map to TRBD2. V lost 2 bases to trimming and J lost 5 bases; unmatched junction nucleotides: 9. The CDR3 has 18 amino acids. Germline V CDR1 and CDR2: PRHDT, FYEKMQ (reference sequence). The CDR3, as DNA: TGTGCCAGCAGCTTATCCTCGGGACTAGCGGGAGGATCGGAGACCCAGTACTTC. Translated, it gives CASSLSSGLAGGSETQYF.

V usage is TRBV11-1 and J usage is TRBJ1-4; 7 nucleotides align to TRBD1. The CDR3 is made up of 14 amino acids. Trimming cost V 5 bases and J 3 bases; bases outside gene matches: 3. In germline, CDR1 is SGHAT, CDR2 FQDESV (reference sequence). CDR3 DNA: TGTGCCAGCAGCACCCAGGGGGCTAATGAAAAACTGTTTTTT. Translated: CASSTQGANEKLFF. Full variable domain (remainder filled in from reference TRBV11-1 and TRBJ1-4): EAEVAQSPRYKITEKSQAVAFWCDPISGHATLYWYRQILGQGPELLVQFQDESVVDDSQLPKDRFSAERLKGVDSTLKIQPAELGDSAMYLCASSTQGANEKLFFGSGTQLSVL.

This clone was found once. The rearrangement joins TRBV12-3 or TRBV12-4 to TRBJ2-5, with D maybe TRBD1 (5 bases). This CDR3 is 13 amino acids long. Trimming shortened V by 2 bases and J by 5 bases, and 9 bases separated the two germline ends. As DNA, the CDR3 is TGTGCCAGCAGTTTATGGACAAGGGAGACCCAGTACTTC. Encoded protein: CASSLWTRETQYF.

The genes are TRBV6-5 and TRBJ2-3, with 7 bases matching TRBD2. CDR1 MNHEY and CDR2 SVGAGI come from the germline V gene. Trimming cost V 0 bases and J 6 bases; bases outside gene matches: 0. This CDR3 is 13 amino acids long. The CDR3 loop reads CASSYSGRDTQYF. The CDR3 DNA reads as TGTGCCAGCAGTTACTCCGGGAGGGATACGCAGTATTTT.

This chain joins TRBV3-1 (or the pseudogene TRBV3-2) and TRBJ2-4; TRBD2 matches 8 bases. Germline V gene data show CDR1 as LGHDT and CDR2 as YNNKEL (reference sequence). V lost 2 bases to trimming and J lost 9 bases; unmatched junction nucleotides: 15. The CDR3 covers 17 residues. CDR3 loop: CASSQPLTGTRVGIQYF. CDR3 DNA sequence: TGTGCCAGCAGCCAACCTTTAACCGGGACTAGAGTTGGCATTCAGTACTTC.